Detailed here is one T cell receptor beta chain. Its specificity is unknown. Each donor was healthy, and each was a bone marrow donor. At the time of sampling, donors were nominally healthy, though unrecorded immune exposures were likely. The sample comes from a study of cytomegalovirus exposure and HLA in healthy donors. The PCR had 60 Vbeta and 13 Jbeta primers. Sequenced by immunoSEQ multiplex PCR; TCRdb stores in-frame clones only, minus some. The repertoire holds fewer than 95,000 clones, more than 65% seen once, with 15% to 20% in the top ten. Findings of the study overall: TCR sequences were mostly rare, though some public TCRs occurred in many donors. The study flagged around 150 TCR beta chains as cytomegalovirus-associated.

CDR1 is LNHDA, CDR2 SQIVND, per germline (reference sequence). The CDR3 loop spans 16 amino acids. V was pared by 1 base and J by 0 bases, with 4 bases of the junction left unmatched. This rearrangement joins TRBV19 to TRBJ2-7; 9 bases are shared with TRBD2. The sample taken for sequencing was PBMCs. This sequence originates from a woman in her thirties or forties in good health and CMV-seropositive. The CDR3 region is CASSIASSGASYEQYF. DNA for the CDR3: TGTGCCAGTAGTATAGCTTCTAGCGGGGCCTCCTACGAGCAGTACTTC. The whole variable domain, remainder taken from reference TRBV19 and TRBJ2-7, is DGGITQSPKYLFRKEGQNVTLSCEQNLNHDAMYWYRQDPGQGLRLIYYSQIVNDFQKGDIAEGYSVSREKKESFPLTVTSAQKNPTAFYLCASSIASSGASYEQYFGPGTRLTVT.